Sequencing of this TCR beta chain was carried out in a study of shared clonotypes between healthy human individuals. Cells designated naive CD8 were CD45RO-negative and were positively selected for CCR7, with terminally differentiated effector memory CD45RA+ cells excluded. TCRdb's copy holds only in-frame clones and misses some; the assay was immunoSEQ multiplex PCR. The table has about 2,200,000 clones, about 93% seen once; the top ten hold 1.5% to 2%. Trimming left V 5 bases short and J 1 base short, with 14 bases between. The CDR3 spans 15 residues. Germline assignment: CDR1 ENHRY and CDR2 SYGVKD.

This chain connects TRBV10-3 to TRBJ1-1; D is uncertain. The sequencing input was naive CD8+ T cells from PBMCs. The sequence came from a man aged 18 to 29 in good health. Some clones in this sample may be carry-over from other donors' samples. In nucleotides, the CDR3 is TGTGCCATCAGTTCCCGGACTGAGGGGAACACTGAAGCTTTCTTT. Translation: CAISSRTEGNTEAFF.